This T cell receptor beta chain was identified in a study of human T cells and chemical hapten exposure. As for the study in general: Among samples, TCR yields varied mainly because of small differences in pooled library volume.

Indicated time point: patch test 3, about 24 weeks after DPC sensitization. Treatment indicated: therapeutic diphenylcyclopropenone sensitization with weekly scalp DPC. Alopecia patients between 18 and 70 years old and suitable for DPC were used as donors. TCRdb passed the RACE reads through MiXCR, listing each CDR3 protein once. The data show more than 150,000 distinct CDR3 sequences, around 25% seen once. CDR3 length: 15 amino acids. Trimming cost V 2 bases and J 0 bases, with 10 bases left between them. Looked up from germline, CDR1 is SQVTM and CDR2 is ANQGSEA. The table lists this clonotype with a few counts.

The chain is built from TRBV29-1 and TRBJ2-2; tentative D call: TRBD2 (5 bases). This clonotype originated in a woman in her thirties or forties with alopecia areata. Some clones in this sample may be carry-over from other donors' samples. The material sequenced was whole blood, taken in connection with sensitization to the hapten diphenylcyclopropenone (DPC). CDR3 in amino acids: CSVELLAANTGELFF. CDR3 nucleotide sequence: TGCAGCGTTGAACTCCTAGCAGCGAACACCGGGGAGCTGTTTTTT.